The 3 T cell receptor beta chains listed next were all sequenced from one sample in a study of T cells in Graves' hyperthyroidism and ophthalmopathy. RNA transcripts yielded amplified TCR beta CDR3 regions. The primer set for the first-round RT-PCR of the TCR CDR3 was HTBI. TCRdb re-called the multiplex PCR reads through MiXCR, storing one row per CDR3 protein. This repertoire shows hundreds of thousands of distinct CDR3 sequences, just over 45% found once; its top ten account for about 7.9%. Sequencing was carried out using peripheral blood or thyroid tissue (not recorded which). The origin of the receptors is a woman between 18 and 29 years old with Graves' hyperthyroidism.

This clonotype was observed a handful of times. This sequence joins TRBV24-1 and TRBJ1-2; 7 positions match TRBD1. Looked up from germline, CDR1 is KGHDR and CDR2 is SFDVKD. The CDR3 has 15 amino acids. With 6 bases clipped from V and 7 bases from J, the junction kept 13 bases outside the gene matches. The CDR3 sequence is CATSTTDRFDGGYTF. CDR3 nucleotide sequence: TGTGCCACCAGTACCACGGACAGGTTTGACGGTGGCTACACCTTC.

The V call is TRBV4-1, the J call TRBJ1-1; possibly TRBD1 for D (5 bases). Germline V gives CDR1 MGHRA, CDR2 YSYEKL. The germline V and J ends were trimmed by 0 bases and 5 bases, with 10 bases remaining between them. The CDR3 has 14 residues. The DNA for the CDR3 is TGCGCCAGCAGCCAAGAGGGGGTTACGACTGAAGCTTTCTTT. It specifies CASSQEGVTTEAFF.

This clonotype came up a few times. The chain joins TRBV2 to TRBJ2-7; D might be TRBD1 (7 bases). Germline V CDR1 and CDR2: SNHLY, FYNNEI. V lost 1 base and J 7 bases, leaving 26 bases between the germline ends. This CDR3 has 18 residues. This CDR3 is CASSEEGRGRGAVGEQYF. CDR3 bases: TGTGCCAGCAGTGAAGAAGGTAGAGGCAGGGGGGCGGTGGGGGAGCAGTACTTC.